This TCR beta chain was profiled in a study of blood T cell repertoires in COVID-19. On the study more broadly: Sources were T cells, B-cell-depleted T cells, or PBMCs; the material itself was cDNA or gDNA.

Germline V gives CDR1 MGHRA, CDR2 YSYEKL. V was trimmed by 3 bases and J by 5 bases, leaving 13 bases between them. CDR3 length: 14 residues. Original methodology: Researchers report that nucleated cell counts were estimated from reference gene primer amplification. Data came from immunoSEQ multiplex PCR; TCRdb stores just in-frame clones and leaves some out. V and J calls and clone size follow that table, whereas D and trimming were derived from the DNA. This table holds 150,000 or so clones, 80% to 85% found once. The rearrangement joins TRBV4-1 to TRBJ2-5; TRBD2 might be the D (7 bases). Sequencing was carried out using peripheral blood. This clonotype was sampled from a human donor in a cohort sampled during active COVID-19. The CDR3 protein is CASSQAGAEETQYF. DNA for the CDR3: TGCGCCAGCAGCCAGGCGGGGGCCGAGGAGACCCAGTACTTC.